The rows below give T cell receptor beta chains drawn from one sample of a study of T cell responses to AZD1222 COVID-19 vaccine. Assay: immunoSEQ multiplex PCR; the TCRdb copy retains only in-frame clones and omits some. The data hold roughly 80,000 clones, with about nine tenths observed a single time. The specimen comprised peripheral blood, sampled on day 0 of MenACWY control vaccination. The receptors stem from an adult in good health. Both conserved end residues are part of each CDR3. A D gene is named only where the DNA matches it firmly. For some rows the clone size is stated as once, few or many, or as a class when expanded; others skip it.

.	TRBV27	TRBJ2-1	.	TGTGCCAGCGGGATCTACAATGAGCAGTTCTTC	CASGIYNEQFF
.	TRBV19	TRBJ2-5	.	TGTGCCAGTAGTAGCTGGGACGGTGAAGAGACCCAGTACTTC	CASSSWDGEETQYF
.	TRBV24-1	TRBJ2-6	.	TGTGCCACCAGAAGAGGTATCAACGTCCTGACTTTC	CATRRGINVLTF
.	TRBV2	TRBJ2-1	.	TGTGCCAGCAGGGCACAGGCGGGACCTTCGGAGCAGTTCTTC	CASRAQAGPSEQFF
.	TRBV19	TRBJ1-2	.	TGTGCCAGTAGTCCAGGCGGGCTTGGCTACACCTTC	CASSPGGLGYTF
.	TRBV2	TRBJ1-1	.	TGTGCCAGCAGTGAACTGGGGGCGCCCCGGACTGAAGCTTTCTTT	CASSELGAPRTEAFF
.	TRBV6-5	TRBJ2-7	.	TGTGCCAGCAGGACTGACTCCTACGAGCAGTACTTC	CASRTDSYEQYF
.	TRBV4-3	TRBJ1-6	.	TGCGCCAGCAGCCAAGGGGGAGGTCAGAATTCACCCCTCCACTTT	CASSQGGGQNSPLHF
once	TRBV30	TRBJ2-3	.	TGTGCCTGGAGAGATCTTGGGGAGACAGATACGCAGTATTTT	CAWRDLGETDTQYF
.	TRBV30	TRBJ1-5	.	TGTGCCTGGAGTGTCCAGGTGGGCAATCAGCCCCAGCATTTT	CAWSVQVGNQPQHF
.	TRBV2	TRBJ1-1	.	TGTGCCAGCAGTGAAGATCAGAACACTGAAGCTTTCTTT	CASSEDQNTEAFF
.	TRBV27	TRBJ2-3	.	TGTGCCAGCAGTTTAGGGGATACAGATACGCAGTATTTT	CASSLGDTDTQYF
.	TRBV9	TRBJ1-2	TRBD1	TGTGCCAGCAGCGATAACTCAGGGGGCCACTATGGCTACACCTTC	CASSDNSGGHYGYTF
.	TRBV14	TRBJ1-4	.	TGTGCCAGCAGCGTTATGTCGGCCAGGGGTGAAAAACTGTTTTTT	CASSVMSARGEKLFF
.	TRBV28	TRBJ1-5	.	TGTGCCAGCAGTCCCGCTGGGGTATGGGTCTATCAGCCCCAGCATTTT	CASSPAGVWVYQPQHF
.	TRBV9	TRBJ2-3	.	TGTGCCAGCAGCCCCCGAGCAGATACGCAGTATTTT	CASSPRADTQYF
.	TRBV30	TRBJ2-2	.	TGTGCCTGGACGGCTTCCGGGGAGCTGTTTTTT	CAWTASGELFF
once	TRBV27	TRBJ2-7	.	TGTGCCAGCAGTTTATCGAAATTGGGCGAGTCCTACGAGCAGTACTTC	CASSLSKLGESYEQYF
.	TRBV5-1	TRBJ1-6	.	TGCGCCAGCAGCGTCGGGGGCTCCTATAATTCACCCCTCCACTTT	CASSVGGSYNSPLHF
.	TRBV10-1	TRBJ2-2	.	TGCGCCAGCAGGGCCACAGCGAACACCGGGGAGCTGTTTTTT	CASRATANTGELFF
.	TRBV19	TRBJ1-1	.	TGTGCCAGTAGTATAGATGTGGGCCTGAACACTGAAGCTTTCTTT	CASSIDVGLNTEAFF
.	TRBV6-1	TRBJ1-6	TRBD1	TGTGCCAGCAGTGGGTCCGCCGGGACAGTTAATTCACCCCTCCACTTT	CASSGSAGTVNSPLHF
.	TRBV23-1	TRBJ1-4	TRBD1	TGCGCCAGTGGACAGGGACTAGCCAATGAAAAACTGTTTTTT	CASGQGLANEKLFF
.	TRBV11-2	TRBJ2-1	TRBD2	TGTGCCAGCAGCTTAGGGGTCGGGGGGGAGGGATTCTTC	CASSLGVGGEGFF
.	TRBV20-1	TRBJ2-4	.	TGCAGTGCTAGGGAAAGCGGCATTCAGTACTTC	CSARESGIQYF
.	TRBV27	TRBJ1-2	TRBD1	TGTGCCAGCAGTTCCCTACAGGGGTTGATCTATGGCTACACCTTC	CASSSLQGLIYGYTF
.	TRBV11-3	TRBJ2-6	.	TGTGCCAGCAGCTCTCGCAGGGGCTCTGGGGCCAACGTCCTGACTTTC	CASSSRRGSGANVLTF
.	TRBV5-1	TRBJ2-3	TRBD2	TGCGCCAGCAGATACGGACTAGCGGGAATGGCAGATACGCAGTATTTT	CASRYGLAGMADTQYF
.	TRBV15	TRBJ1-5	.	TGTGCCACCAGCAGAGATGCCCAGGAAAATCAGCCCCAGCATTTT	CATSRDAQENQPQHF
.	TRBV7-9	TRBJ2-7	TRBD2	TGTGCCAGCAGCTCGGCGGGGGGCTACCCTCTCTACGAGCAGTACTTC	CASSSAGGYPLYEQYF
.	TRBV28	TRBJ1-3	.	TGTGCCAGCAGATCCTGGGGTGGCAGCGGAGCTGGAAACACCATATATTTT	CASRSWGGSGAGNTIYF
.	TRBV7-8	TRBJ2-7	.	TGTGCCAGCAGCTTAGTTACGGACGAGCAGTACTTC	CASSLVTDEQYF
.	TRBV18	TRBJ1-2	TRBD1	TGTGCCAGCTCACCGGGGACAGGGGGCTTTTACGGCTACACCTTC	CASSPGTGGFYGYTF
once	TRBV28	TRBJ1-6	.	TGTGCCAGCAGGTTAGCGTTGGGGACTTATTCACCCCTCCACTTT	CASRLALGTYSPLHF
once	TRBV12-5	TRBJ1-1	.	TGTGCTAGTGGTTTGGGACTCTCCGGTAACACTGAAGCTTTCTTT	CASGLGLSGNTEAFF
.	TRBV19	TRBJ1-3	.	TGTGCCAGTCAGGACTCTGGAAACACCATATATTTT	CASQDSGNTIYF
.	TRBV7-8	TRBJ2-7	TRBD2	TGTGCCAGCAGCTTAGAGGTGCTAGCGGGAGCCCCCTACGAGCAGTACTTC	CASSLEVLAGAPYEQYF
.	TRBV19	TRBJ2-1	.	TGTGCCAGTAGTATCCGGACGTTCAATGAGCAGTTCTTC	CASSIRTFNEQFF
.	TRBV5-1	TRBJ1-6	.	TGCGCCAGCAGCTACCAAAATTCACCCCTCCACTTT	CASSYQNSPLHF
.	TRBV19	TRBJ2-5	.	TGTGCCAGTAGTATATCCAGTTGGGAGCAGGAGCAAGAGACCCAGTACTTC	CASSISSWEQEQETQYF
.	TRBV3-1/TRBV3-2	TRBJ2-7	.	TGTGCCAGCAGCCAAGCAACGGGACTTTACTACGAGCAGTACTTC	CASSQATGLYYEQYF
.	TRBV4-3	TRBJ2-6	TRBD2	TGCGCCAGCAGCCGCGGACTAGCGGGAGAGTCTGGGGCCAACGTCCTGACTTTC	CASSRGLAGESGANVLTF
once	TRBV5-4	TRBJ1-2	TRBD1	TGTGCCAGCAGCTTGGCCGAGGGGGCTGGCTACACCTTC	CASSLAEGAGYTF
once	TRBV5-1	TRBJ2-1	.	TGCGCCAGCAGCTTGGAGGGGGGGTGGCAGCAGTTCTTC	CASSLEGGWQQFF
.	TRBV6-4	TRBJ2-7	.	TGTGCCAGCAGTGAGTCGGCCAATTCCTACGAGCAGTACTTC	CASSESANSYEQYF
.	TRBV9	TRBJ2-5	TRBD2	TGTGCCAGCAGCCGAGGCGGGAGCGGTGAGACCCAGTACTTC	CASSRGGSGETQYF
once	TRBV5-4	TRBJ1-1	.	TGTGCCAGCAGCCGAGGGGACACTGAAGCTTTCTTT	CASSRGDTEAFF
.	TRBV28	TRBJ2-7	.	TGTGCCAGCAGTTTTCCACTGCCTCCCTACGAGCAGTACTTC	CASSFPLPPYEQYF
.	TRBV12-3/TRBV12-4	TRBJ1-1	.	TGTGCCAGCAGTTTAACAAGCGTTGCTGAAGCTTTCTTT	CASSLTSVAEAFF
.	TRBV4-3	TRBJ2-2	TRBD2	TGCGCCAGCAGCCAAGAGCCTAGCGGACACGTGGACACCGGGGAGCTGTTTTTT	CASSQEPSGHVDTGELFF
once	TRBV6-5	TRBJ2-1	.	TGTGCCAGCAGCCTACAGGGCTTTGACCCCAATGAGCAGTTCTTC	CASSLQGFDPNEQFF
few	TRBV6-1	TRBJ1-1	.	TGTGCCAGCAGTGAAGGGTACAGTTGGAACACTGAAGCTTTCTTT	CASSEGYSWNTEAFF
once	TRBV3-1/TRBV3-2	TRBJ2-7	.	TGTGCCAGCAGCCAGAGCTGGGCTAGCTCCTACGAGCAGTACTTC	CASSQSWASSYEQYF
.	TRBV6-5	TRBJ1-1	.	TGTGCCAGCAGTTCCATAGGGGCCTTGAACACTGAAGCTTTCTTT	CASSSIGALNTEAFF
.	TRBV5-1	TRBJ1-2	TRBD1	TGCGCCAGCAGCTTGGCACAGGGGTCCGGAGGCTACACCTTC	CASSLAQGSGGYTF
.	TRBV27	TRBJ1-2	.	TGTGCCAGCAGCCCCCCGGCAGTCGAGTTAGGCTACACCTTC	CASSPPAVELGYTF
.	TRBV18	TRBJ1-1	.	TGTGCCAGCTCACCCCGGGCTTCAGGGACTTTACCTGAAGCTTTCTTT	CASSPRASGTLPEAFF